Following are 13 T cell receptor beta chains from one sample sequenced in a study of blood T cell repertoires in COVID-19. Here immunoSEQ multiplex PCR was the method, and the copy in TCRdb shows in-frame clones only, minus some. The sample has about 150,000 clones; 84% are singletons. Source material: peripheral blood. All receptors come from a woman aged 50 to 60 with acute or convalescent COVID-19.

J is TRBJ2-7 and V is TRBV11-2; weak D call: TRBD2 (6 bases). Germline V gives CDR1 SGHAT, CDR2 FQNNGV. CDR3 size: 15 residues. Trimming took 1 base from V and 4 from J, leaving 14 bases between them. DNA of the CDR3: TGTGCCAGCAGCTTAGTCTCCGGGGGTCCTTACGAGCAGTACTTC. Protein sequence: CASSLVSGGPYEQYF.

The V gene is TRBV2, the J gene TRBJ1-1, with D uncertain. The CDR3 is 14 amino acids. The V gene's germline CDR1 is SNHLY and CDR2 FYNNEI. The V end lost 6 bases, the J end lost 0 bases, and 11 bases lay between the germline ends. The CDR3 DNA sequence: TGTGCCAGCAGACTGCAAGAAATGAACACTGAAGCTTTCTTT. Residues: CASRLQEMNTEAFF.

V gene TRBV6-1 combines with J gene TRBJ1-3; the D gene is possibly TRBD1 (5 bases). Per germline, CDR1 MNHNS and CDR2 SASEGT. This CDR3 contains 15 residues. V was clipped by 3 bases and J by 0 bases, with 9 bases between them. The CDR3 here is CASSEGLFSGNTIYF. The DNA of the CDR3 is TGTGCCAGCAGTGAGGGGCTGTTCTCTGGAAACACCATATATTTT.

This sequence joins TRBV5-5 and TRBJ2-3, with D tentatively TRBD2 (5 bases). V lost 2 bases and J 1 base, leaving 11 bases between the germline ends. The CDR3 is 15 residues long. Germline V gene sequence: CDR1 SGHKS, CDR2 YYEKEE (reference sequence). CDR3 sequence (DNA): TGTGCCAGCAGCTTACCGAGGGTCGGCACAGATACGCAGTATTTT. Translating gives CASSLPRVGTDTQYF.

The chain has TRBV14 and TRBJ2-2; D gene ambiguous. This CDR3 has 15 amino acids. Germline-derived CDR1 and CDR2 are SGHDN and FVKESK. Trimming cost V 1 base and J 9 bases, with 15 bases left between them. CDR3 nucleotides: TGTGCCAGCAGCCAAGCGCGTAGATTAGCCCGGGAGCTGTTTTTT. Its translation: CASSQARRLARELFF.

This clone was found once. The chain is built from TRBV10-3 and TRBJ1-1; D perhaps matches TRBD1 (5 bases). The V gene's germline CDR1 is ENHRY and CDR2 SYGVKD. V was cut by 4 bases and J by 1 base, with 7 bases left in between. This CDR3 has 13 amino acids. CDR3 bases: TGTGCCATCAGTGTGACAGAGAACACTGAAGCTTTCTTT. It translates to CAISVTENTEAFF.

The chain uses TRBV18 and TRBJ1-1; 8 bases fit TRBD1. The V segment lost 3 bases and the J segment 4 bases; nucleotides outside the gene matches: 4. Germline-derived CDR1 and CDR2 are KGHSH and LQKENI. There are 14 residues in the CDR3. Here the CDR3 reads CASSPDTGGTEAFF. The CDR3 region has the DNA TGTGCCAGCTCACCGGATACAGGGGGCACTGAAGCTTTCTTT. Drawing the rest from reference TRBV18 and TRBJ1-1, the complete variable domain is NAGVMQNPRHLVRRRGQEARLRCSPMKGHSHVYWYRQLPEEGLKFMVYLQKENIIDESGMPKERFSAEFPKEGPSILRIQQVVRGDSAAYFCASSPDTGGTEAFFGQGTRLTVV.

CDR3 amino acids: CASSSGWTSGKETQYF. In nucleotides, the CDR3 is TGTGCCAGCAGCTCAGGGTGGACTAGCGGGAAAGAGACCCAGTACTTC. V gene TRBV7-6 combines with J gene TRBJ2-5; TRBD2 matches at 12 bases. The CDR3 has 16 residues. Germline CDR1 SGHVS, CDR2 FNYEAQ. Unmatched junction bases numbered 6, after V lost 4 bases and J lost 3 bases.

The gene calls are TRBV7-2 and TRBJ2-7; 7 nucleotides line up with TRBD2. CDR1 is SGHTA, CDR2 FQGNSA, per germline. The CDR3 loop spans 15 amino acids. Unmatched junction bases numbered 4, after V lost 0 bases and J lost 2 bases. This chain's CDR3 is CASSLAEAGPYEQYF. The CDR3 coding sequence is TGTGCCAGCAGCTTAGCGGAAGCGGGGCCCTACGAGCAGTACTTC.

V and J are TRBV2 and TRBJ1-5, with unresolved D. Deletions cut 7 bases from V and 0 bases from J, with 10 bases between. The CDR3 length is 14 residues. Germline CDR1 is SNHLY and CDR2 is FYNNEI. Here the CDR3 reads CASTPVVSNQPQHF. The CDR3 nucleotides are TGTGCCAGCACCCCCGTCGTTAGCAATCAGCCCCAGCATTTT.

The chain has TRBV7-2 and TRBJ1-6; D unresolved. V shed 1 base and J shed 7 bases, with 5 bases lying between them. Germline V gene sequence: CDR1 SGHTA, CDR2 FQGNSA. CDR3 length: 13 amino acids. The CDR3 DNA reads TGTGCCAGCAGCTTAGTCGGGAATTCACCCCTCCACTTT. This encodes CASSLVGNSPLHF. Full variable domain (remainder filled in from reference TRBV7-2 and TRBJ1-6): GAGVSQSPSNKVTEKGKDVELRCDPISGHTALYWYRQSLGQGLEFLIYFQGNSAPDKSGLPSDRFSAERTGGSVSTLTIQRTQQEDSAVYLCASSLVGNSPLHFGNGTRLTVT.

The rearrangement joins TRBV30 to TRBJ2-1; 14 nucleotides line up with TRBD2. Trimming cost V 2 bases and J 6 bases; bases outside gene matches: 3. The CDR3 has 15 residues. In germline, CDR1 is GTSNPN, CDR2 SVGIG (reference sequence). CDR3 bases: TGTGCCTGGAGTCTGGGACTAGCGGGAGTCAATGAGCAGTTCTTC. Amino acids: CAWSLGLAGVNEQFF.

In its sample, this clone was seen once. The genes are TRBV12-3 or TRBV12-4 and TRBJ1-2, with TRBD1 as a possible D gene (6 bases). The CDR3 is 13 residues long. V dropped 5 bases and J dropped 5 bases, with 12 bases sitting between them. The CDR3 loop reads CASSGGVRYGYTF. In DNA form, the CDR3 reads TGTGCCAGCAGTGGGGGCGTCAGGTATGGCTACACCTTC.